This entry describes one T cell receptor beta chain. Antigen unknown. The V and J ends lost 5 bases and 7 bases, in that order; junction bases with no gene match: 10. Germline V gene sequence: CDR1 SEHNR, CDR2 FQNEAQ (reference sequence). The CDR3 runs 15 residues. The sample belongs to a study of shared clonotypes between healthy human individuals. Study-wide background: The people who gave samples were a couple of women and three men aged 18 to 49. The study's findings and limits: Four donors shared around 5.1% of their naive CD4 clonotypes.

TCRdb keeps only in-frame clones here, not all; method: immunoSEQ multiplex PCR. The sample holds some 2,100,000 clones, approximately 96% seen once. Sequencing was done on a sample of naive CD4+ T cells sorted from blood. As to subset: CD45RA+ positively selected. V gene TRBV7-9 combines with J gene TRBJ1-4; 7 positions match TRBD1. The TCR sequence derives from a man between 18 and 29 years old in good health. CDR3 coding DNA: TGTGCCAGCAGCCTTTCTAGGGGGCGGGGTGAAAAACTGTTTTTT. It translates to CASSLSRGRGEKLFF.